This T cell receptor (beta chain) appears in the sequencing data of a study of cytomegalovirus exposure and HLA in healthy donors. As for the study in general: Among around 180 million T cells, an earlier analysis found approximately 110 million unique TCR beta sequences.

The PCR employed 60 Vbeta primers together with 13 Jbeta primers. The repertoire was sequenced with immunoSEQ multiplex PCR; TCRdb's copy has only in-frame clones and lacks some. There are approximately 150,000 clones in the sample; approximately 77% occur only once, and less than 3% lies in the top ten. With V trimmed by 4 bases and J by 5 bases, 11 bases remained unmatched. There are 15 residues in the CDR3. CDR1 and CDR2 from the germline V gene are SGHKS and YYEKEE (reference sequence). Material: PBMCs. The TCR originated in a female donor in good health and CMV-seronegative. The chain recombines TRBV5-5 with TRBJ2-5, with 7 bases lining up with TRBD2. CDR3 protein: CASSPGRELDETQYF. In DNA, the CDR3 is TGTGCCAGCAGCCCAGGGCGGGAGCTGGACGAGACCCAGTACTTC.